This entry features one T cell receptor beta chain sequence. The antigen is undetermined. The data originate from a study of T cell responses to AZD1222 COVID-19 vaccine. The CDR3 consists of 13 residues. Trimming took 4 bases from V and 3 from J, leaving 10 bases between them. Germline CDR1 and CDR2: SGHTA and FQGNSA. Libraries were prepared by immunoSEQ multiplex PCR; TCRdb keeps only in-frame clonotypes and omits some of them. The data contain approximately 98,000 clones, about 86% of them singletons. Notes on the study in general: With two AZD1222 doses given, Spike-specific TCR breadth and depth both rose.

This rearrangement joins TRBV7-2 to TRBJ2-7, with D hard to call. The receptor was derived from an adult in good health. The specimen comprised peripheral blood, sampled on day 0 of AZD1222 vaccination. The CDR3 DNA reads TGTGCCAGCAGCTCTCGACAATACTACGAGCAGTACTTC. This translates into CASSSRQYYEQYF.